The 30 T cell receptor beta chains listed next were all sequenced from one sample in a study of CD8 T cells in ankylosing spondylitis. General study findings and limits: Among TCR beta sequences, a motif of several highly homologous variants appeared characteristic of ankylosing spondylitis blood.

MiXCR, applied by TCRdb to the 5' RACE reads, yields one record per CDR3 protein. The sample contains 330,000 or so distinct CDR3 sequences, under 8.5% of which appear only once. The antigens these receptors bind are not known. Sequenced material: blood, either unsorted or a sorted T cell fraction (not recorded which). The receptor source for this set is a male donor with ankylosing spondylitis.

This rearrangement joins TRBV12-3 or TRBV12-4 to TRBJ2-7; 7 positions agree with TRBD2. This CDR3 contains 15 residues. V trimming: 6 bases; J trimming: 0 bases; junction bases outside the gene matches: 8. The CDR3 nucleotides read TGTGCCAGCAGGCCGGGTAGCGGGTACTCCTACGAGCAGTACTTC. Its protein is CASRPGSGYSYEQYF.

This clonotype has only a few counts. This chain uses TRBV4-1 with TRBJ2-3; D perhaps matches TRBD2 (7 bases). From germline, CDR1 is MGHRA and CDR2 YSYEKL. The CDR3 has 15 amino acids. V was cut by 5 bases and J by 6 bases, with 18 bases left in between. Here the CDR3 DNA reads TGCGCCAGCAGCTTCAGCGGGAATAGGGGGGATACGCAGTATTTT. Its translation is CASSFSGNRGDTQYF.

This clonotype has a handful of counts. The chain is built from TRBV28 and TRBJ1-5; possibly TRBD1 for D (6 bases). This CDR3 is 16 amino acids long. Germline V gives CDR1 MDHEN, CDR2 SYDVKM. V gave up 4 bases and J gave up 1 base, with 14 bases separating them. This CDR3 reads CASSSIAGTSNQPQHF. The CDR3 nucleotides read TGTGCCAGCAGTTCGATCGCCGGGACAAGCAATCAGCCCCAGCATTTT. The full variable domain, in which reference TRBV28 and TRBJ1-5 provide the parts outside the CDR3, is DVKVTQSSRYLVKRTGEKVFLECVQDMDHENMFWYRQDPGLGLRLIYFSYDVKMKEKGDIPEGYSVSREKKERFSLILESASTNQTSMYLCASSSIAGTSNQPQHFGDGTRLSIL.

Notes on this clonotype: A much bigger clone sits one base away, suggesting this may be a read error. The chain joins TRBV5-1 to TRBJ2-1; TRBD1 matches 8 bases. V gave up 5 bases and J gave up 2 bases; unmatched junction bases: 12. Germline assignment: CDR1 SGHRS and CDR2 YFSETQ. The CDR3 consists of 17 residues. The CDR3 loop reads CASRPGVGTGTYNEQFF. For the CDR3, the DNA is TGCGCCAGCAGACCGGGGGTGGGGACAGGAACCTACAATGAGCAGTTCTTC. Combining the CDR3 with reference TRBV5-1 and TRBJ2-1 gives the whole variable domain KAGVTQTPRYLIKTRGQQVTLSCSPISGHRSVSWYQQTPGQGLQFLFEYFSETQRNKGNFPGRFSGRQFSNSRSEMNVSTLELGDSALYLCASRPGVGTGTYNEQFFGPGTRLTVL.

This clonotype was found a few times. The chain uses TRBV7-9 and TRBJ1-3, with a possible D match to TRBD1 (5 bases). CDR3 length: 14 amino acids. CDR1 SEHNR and CDR2 FQNEAQ come from the germline V gene (reference sequence). Deletions cut 5 bases from V and 9 bases from J, with 17 bases between. CDR3 region: CASSMGSAGATIYF. CDR3 nucleotide sequence: TGTGCCAGCAGCATGGGGTCTGCTGGGGCCACCATATATTTT.

This clonotype was counted between two and nine times. The V and J genes are TRBV12-3 or TRBV12-4 and TRBJ2-1, with 8 bases aligning to TRBD2. Trimming took 5 bases from V and 6 from J; bases not matched to a gene: 12. CDR3 length equals 16 residues. In DNA form, the CDR3 reads TGTGCCAGCAGTGGTTCCGGGACTAGACCCGCCAATGAGCAGTTCTTC. It is translated as CASSGSGTRPANEQFF.

This clonotype was found a few times. This chain links TRBV12-3 or TRBV12-4 with TRBJ2-7; the match to TRBD2 covers 10 bases. V shed 6 bases and J 4 bases; nucleotides not matched to a gene: 6. This CDR3 has 14 amino acids. The CDR3 region has the DNA TGTGCCAGCAGCTCTCTAGCGGGAGTTTACGAGCAGTACTTC. This sequence encodes CASSSLAGVYEQYF.

This clonotype was counted ten times or more. The V and J genes are TRBV28 and TRBJ2-3; 7 bases are a match to TRBD1. The CDR3 is 16 residues long. The junction had 12 bases not matched to a gene; V was cut back by 5 bases and J by 4 bases. CDR1 is MDHEN and CDR2 is SYDVKM in the germline V gene. This CDR3 is CASSPGQAGSSDTQYF. The DNA for the CDR3 is TGTGCCAGCAGTCCAGGACAGGCGGGCTCTTCAGATACGCAGTATTTT.

The chain has TRBV20-1 and TRBJ2-1; TRBD2 is a possible D gene (6 bases). V was trimmed by 6 bases and J by 4 bases, leaving 19 bases between them. Germline V gene sequence: CDR1 DFQATT, CDR2 SNEGSKA (reference sequence). The CDR3 has 15 amino acids. The chain's CDR3 is CSAHTGTAKYNEQFF. CDR3 DNA sequence: TGCAGTGCCCACACCGGGACTGCGAAATACAATGAGCAGTTCTTC.

V gene TRBV5-4 combines with J gene TRBJ2-3, with D perhaps TRBD2 (5 bases). Germline V lookup: CDR1 SGHNT, CDR2 YYREEE (reference sequence). The V end lost 2 bases, the J end lost 2 bases, and 12 bases lay between the germline ends. This CDR3 has 15 residues. The CDR3 DNA reads as TGTGCCAGCAGCTTTCCGAGCGGTAACACAGATACGCAGTATTTT. As protein: CASSFPSGNTDTQYF. The variable domain in full, completed from reference TRBV5-4 and TRBJ2-3, reads ETGVTQSPTHLIKTRGQQVTLRCSSQSGHNTVSWYQQALGQGPQFIFQYYREEENGRGNFPPRFSGLQFPNYSSELNVNALELDDSALYLCASSFPSGNTDTQYFGPGTRLTVL.

V gene TRBV20-1 combines with J gene TRBJ1-5, with TRBD1 as a possible D gene (5 bases). CDR3 length: 14 amino acids. CDR1 DFQATT and CDR2 SNEGSKA come from the germline V gene (reference sequence). Between the trimmed V and J ends, which lost 6 bases and 7 bases, there was a span of 19 bases. CDR3 in amino acids: CSALPGRVGQPQHF. The CDR3 DNA reads TGCAGTGCCTTGCCGGGCAGGGTGGGCCAGCCCCAGCATTTT.

This clonotype came up many times. V gene TRBV4-2 combines with J gene TRBJ2-1, with no clear D. The CDR3 has 14 residues. CDR1 LGHNA and CDR2 YNFKEQ come from the germline V gene. V lost 1 base and J 4 bases, leaving 8 bases between the germline ends. CDR3 DNA sequence: TGTGCCAGCAGCCAAGGCGGAATATACAATGAGCAGTTCTTC. Translating gives CASSQGGIYNEQFF.

This clonotype was picked up many times. The genes are TRBV20-1 and TRBJ1-1; D not resolved. V was shortened by 6 bases and J by 4 bases, with 12 bases between the two germline ends. Germline lookup yields CDR1 DFQATT and CDR2 SNEGSKA (reference sequence). The CDR3 has 12 amino acids. In DNA, the CDR3 is TGCAGTGCGACCGGTGGGAGCACTGAAGCTTTCTTT. It translates to CSATGGSTEAFF.

This clonotype was seen only a few times. V usage is TRBV7-2 and J usage is TRBJ2-7, with D tentatively TRBD1 (5 bases). The length of the CDR3 is 14 residues. The V gene's germline CDR1 is SGHTA and CDR2 FQGNSA. V was pared by 5 bases and J by 2 bases, with 13 bases between. The CDR3 spells CASSLGHAAYEQYF. In DNA form, the CDR3 reads TGTGCCAGCAGCCTCGGACACGCCGCCTACGAGCAGTACTTC. Based on the CDR3 plus reference TRBV7-2 and TRBJ2-7, the full variable domain is GAGVSQSPSNKVTEKGKDVELRCDPISGHTALYWYRQSLGQGLEFLIYFQGNSAPDKSGLPSDRFSAERTGGSVSTLTIQRTQQEDSAVYLCASSLGHAAYEQYFGPGTRLTVT.

A few counts support this clonotype. V is TRBV20-1 and J is TRBJ1-6; 8 nucleotides align to TRBD1. Per germline, CDR1 DFQATT and CDR2 SNEGSKA (reference sequence). The V and J ends lost 5 bases and 7 bases, in that order; junction bases with no gene match: 4. This CDR3 contains 13 residues. CDR3 sequence reads: CSASRQGNSPLHF. The CDR3 nucleotides read TGCAGTGCTTCTCGACAGGGGAATTCACCCCTCCACTTT.

The chain couples TRBV27 to TRBJ2-6; no clear D. Germline loops: CDR1 MNHEY, CDR2 SMNVEV (reference sequence). The germline V and J ends were trimmed by 6 bases and 2 bases, with 8 bases remaining between them. The CDR3 spans 14 residues. The CDR3 here is CASSPAAGANVLTF. CDR3 DNA: TGTGCCAGCAGCCCCGCAGCTGGGGCCAACGTCCTGACTTTC.

At least ten counts were recorded for this clonotype. This chain uses TRBV28 with TRBJ2-7; a possible D gene is TRBD2 (6 bases). The germline V gene has CDR1 MDHEN and CDR2 SYDVKM. The length of the CDR3 is 15 residues. Trimming pared 5 bases from V and 3 bases from J, leaving 17 bases between. The CDR3 DNA reads TGTGCCAGCAGTGCCCTGATGGAGGGTTACTACGAGCAGTACTTC. Translated, it gives CASSALMEGYYEQYF.

Only a few counts were recorded for this clonotype. The rearrangement links TRBV6-1 to TRBJ2-7; no clear D. V shed 2 bases and J shed 0 bases, with 5 bases lying between them. The CDR3 runs to 13 residues. Germline CDR1 and CDR2: MNHNS and SASEGT. CDR3 sequence reads: CASSEHLSYEQYF. For the CDR3, the DNA is TGTGCCAGCAGTGAACACCTCTCCTACGAGCAGTACTTC.

The chain recombines TRBV5-1 with TRBJ2-1; D is perhaps TRBD2 (5 bases). CDR3 length: 15 residues. V was trimmed by 4 bases and J by 6 bases, leaving 17 bases between them. Germline V CDR1 and CDR2: SGHRS, YFSETQ. The CDR3 loop reads CASSTGLLVFNEQFF. The CDR3 DNA sequence: TGCGCCAGCAGCACTGGACTCCTAGTTTTCAATGAGCAGTTCTTC.

The V call is TRBV29-1, the J call TRBJ1-2; D is undetermined. This CDR3 has 11 residues. V dropped 8 bases and J dropped 3 bases, with 10 bases sitting between them. CDR1 and CDR2 (germline): SQVTM, ANQGSEA. In nucleotides, the CDR3 is TGCAGCTCCGAGGTGGACTATGGCTACACCTTC. Amino acids: CSSEVDYGYTF.

At least ten counts were recorded for this clonotype. The chain links TRBV12-3 or TRBV12-4 to TRBJ2-2; no clear D. The CDR3 consists of 14 residues. Trimming removed 4 bases from V and 0 bases from J, with 6 bases in between. The DNA of the CDR3 is TGTGCCAGCAGTTATCTTTCGAACACCGGGGAGCTGTTTTTT. Protein product: CASSYLSNTGELFF.

This clonotype has a count of ten or more. This sequence joins TRBV12-3 or TRBV12-4 and TRBJ2-7; 8 bases line up with TRBD2. The CDR3 runs 15 residues. V gave up 5 bases and J gave up 5 bases; unmatched junction bases: 11. The CDR3 is CASSHSGGRRHEQYF. The CDR3 bases are TGTGCCAGCAGTCATTCGGGCGGGAGGAGGCACGAGCAGTACTTC.

At least ten counts were recorded for this clonotype. The chain joins TRBV19 to TRBJ2-7, with TRBD2 identical over 10 bases. CDR3 length: 13 amino acids. J gave up 7 bases and V 4 bases, and 4 bases lay outside the gene matches. In germline, CDR1 is LNHDA, CDR2 SQIVND (reference sequence). CDR3 sequence reads: CASSTLAGAEQYF. CDR3 DNA: TGTGCCAGTAGTACCCTAGCGGGAGCTGAGCAGTACTTC.

This clonotype was found many times. The chain links TRBV29-1 to TRBJ2-3, with a tentative D call TRBD1 (5 bases). Trimming removed 2 bases from V and 4 bases from J, with 16 bases in between. Germline V CDR1 and CDR2: SQVTM, ANQGSEA. There are 15 residues in the CDR3. The CDR3: CSVELVDSTPDTQYF. CDR3 coding DNA: TGCAGCGTTGAATTAGTCGACAGCACTCCAGATACGCAGTATTTT.

The CDR3 DNA reads TGCAGTGCCTTACAGCCTCCGGGCTCCTACAATGAGCAGTTCTTC. This translates into CSALQPPGSYNEQFF. The chain couples TRBV20-1 to TRBJ2-1, with unresolved D. The CDR3 sequence is 15 residues long. Germline values: CDR1 DFQATT, CDR2 SNEGSKA (reference sequence). V was shortened by 6 bases and J by 0 bases, with 15 bases between the two germline ends.

This clonotype has at least ten counts. One junction end disagrees with the germline gene, perhaps due to a read error. The chain employs TRBV29-1 and TRBJ1-2, with 7 bases lining up with TRBD1. This CDR3 is built from 13 residues. Germline V CDR1 and CDR2: SQVTM, ANQGSEA. CDR3 nucleotides: TGCAGCGTGGAAGGACAGGCGTTCTATGGCTACACCTTC. It yields the protein CSVEGQAFYGYTF.

This clonotype was picked up a small number of times. V and J are TRBV27 and TRBJ2-7; no reliable D call. Germline V CDR1 and CDR2: MNHEY, SMNVEV (reference sequence). Between the trimmed V and J ends, which lost 4 bases and 2 bases, there was a span of 12 bases. This CDR3 has 14 amino acids. The CDR3 DNA is TGTGCCAGCAGTTGGCAGGTCCCGCCCTACGAGCAGTACTTC. This codes for CASSWQVPPYEQYF.

This clonotype was observed at least ten times. The rearrangement uses TRBV5-6 and TRBJ2-1; possible D gene TRBD2, 10 bases. This CDR3 region has 16 residues. CDR1 SGHDT and CDR2 YYEEEE come from the germline V gene. V gave up 4 bases and J gave up 3 bases, with 17 bases separating them. CDR3 sequence: CASSLLAGQGYNEQFF. The CDR3 nucleotides are TGTGCCAGCAGCCTACTAGCGGGACAGGGCTACAATGAGCAGTTCTTC.

This chain links TRBV4-3 with TRBJ1-1; D is unresolved. CDR1 is LGHNA and CDR2 is YSLEER in the germline V gene. V was pared by 3 bases and J by 1 base, with 12 bases between. CDR3 length equals 15 residues. CDR3 sequence reads: CASSQGWTANTEAFF. The CDR3 nucleotides read TGCGCCAGCAGCCAGGGCTGGACCGCGAACACTGAAGCTTTCTTT.

This clonotype occurred many times. The V call is TRBV21-1, the J call TRBJ1-1; TRBD1, the table's D call, was not compared with the DNA. TRBV21-1 is deemed a pseudogene. The CDR3 extends over 16 amino acids. The CDR3 region is CASSKVRTGGNTEAFF. In DNA form, the CDR3 reads TGTGCCAGCAGCAAAGTGCGAACAGGGGGTAACACTGAAGCTTTCTTT.